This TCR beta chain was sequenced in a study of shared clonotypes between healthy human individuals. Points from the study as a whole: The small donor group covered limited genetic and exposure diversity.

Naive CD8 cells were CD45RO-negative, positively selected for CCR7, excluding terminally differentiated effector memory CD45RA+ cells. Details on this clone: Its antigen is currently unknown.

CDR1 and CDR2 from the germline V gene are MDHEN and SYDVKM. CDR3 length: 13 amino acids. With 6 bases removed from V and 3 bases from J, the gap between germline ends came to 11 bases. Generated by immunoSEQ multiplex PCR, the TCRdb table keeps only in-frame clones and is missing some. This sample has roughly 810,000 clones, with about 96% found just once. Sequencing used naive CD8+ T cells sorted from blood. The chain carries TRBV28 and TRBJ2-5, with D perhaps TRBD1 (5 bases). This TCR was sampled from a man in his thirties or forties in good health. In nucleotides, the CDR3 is TGTGCCAGCAGACTTAGGGGAAAAGAGACCCAGTACTTC. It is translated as CASRLRGKETQYF.